The 26 T cell receptor beta chains below all came from one sample that was sequenced in a study of blood T cells in healthy people across ages. It was with a sample-barcoded 5' primer and a J-beta primer mix that a second PCR of roughly 7 to 12 cycles was run. TCRdb re-derived calls from the 5' RACE reads in MiXCR, one entry per CDR3 protein. Of 920,000 or so distinct CDR3 sequences listed, more than 35% were seen once; the top ten hold 15% to 20%. Material: blood. Every receptor here comes from a woman between 55 and 75 years old in good health.

V usage is TRBV2 and J usage is TRBJ2-3; 7 bases fit TRBD2. Germline V lookup: CDR1 SNHLY, CDR2 FYNNEI. This CDR3 has 14 amino acids. The junction had 9 bases not matched to a gene; V was cut back by 6 bases and J by 6 bases. CDR3 bases: TGTGCCAGCAGACGGGCGGGAGTATTGGATACGCAGTATTTT. It specifies CASRRAGVLDTQYF.

This chain connects TRBV4-1 to TRBJ1-5; the D gene is possibly TRBD1 (5 bases). The V end lost 5 bases, the J end lost 6 bases, and 23 bases lay between the germline ends. The CDR3 has 17 amino acids. The germline V gene encodes CDR1 MGHRA and CDR2 YSYEKL. The DNA of the CDR3 is TGCGCCAGCAGCTTAACCGGGGCCCTCGAAGGAAGTCAGCCCCAGCATTTT. Translating gives CASSLTGALEGSQPQHF.

The chain carries TRBV27 and TRBJ1-2; 7 bases align to TRBD1. Germline CDR1 MNHEY, CDR2 SMNVEV (reference sequence). The CDR3 is made up of 15 amino acids. V lost 5 bases, J lost 4 bases, and 10 bases stayed unmatched. In nucleotides, the CDR3 is TGTGCCAGCAGTCCCCTAGGTGGGACAGCCTATGGCTACACCTTC. Translated, it gives CASSPLGGTAYGYTF.

This chain connects TRBV14 to TRBJ2-1; TRBD2 matches at 8 bases. Trimming cost V 4 bases and J 4 bases; bases outside gene matches: 9. This CDR3 has 16 amino acids. Looked up from germline, CDR1 is SGHDN and CDR2 is FVKESK. The CDR3 sequence is CASSPSSGQNYNEQFF. CDR3 bases: TGTGCCAGCAGCCCTTCTAGCGGGCAGAATTACAATGAGCAGTTCTTC.

This sequence joins TRBV5-6 and TRBJ2-7; weak D call: TRBD1 (6 bases). Trimming left V 0 bases short and J 2 bases short, with 18 bases between. CDR1 and CDR2 (germline): SGHDT, YYEEEE. The CDR3 is 17 amino acids. The CDR3 loop is CASSLGDDRPSAYEQYF. The CDR3 region has the DNA TGTGCCAGCAGCTTGGGGGATGACAGGCCGAGCGCCTACGAGCAGTACTTC. The whole variable domain, remainder taken from reference TRBV5-6 and TRBJ2-7, is DAGVTQSPTHLIKTRGQQVTLRCSPKSGHDTVSWYQQALGQGPQFIFQYYEEEERQRGNFPDRFSGHQFPNYSSELNVNALLLGDSALYLCASSLGDDRPSAYEQYFGPGTRLTVT.

J is TRBJ2-1 and V is TRBV21-1; TRBD2, as called in the table, went unchecked against the DNA. TRBV21-1 is deemed a pseudogene. CDR3 size: 16 residues. The chain's CDR3 is CASSNSLSGRGNGQFF. The CDR3, as DNA: TGTGCCAGCAGCAACTCCCTTAGCGGGAGAGGCAATGGGCAGTTCTTC.

This sequence joins TRBV11-2 and TRBJ2-3; D is perhaps TRBD1 (6 bases). CDR1 and CDR2 (germline): SGHAT, FQNNGV. V was pared by 5 bases and J by 4 bases, with 16 bases between. The CDR3 is 15 amino acids. CDR3 nucleotide sequence: TGTGCCAGCAGCCCACGCCAGGGGCAGTCAGATACGCAGTATTTT. Its protein is CASSPRQGQSDTQYF.

The rearrangement links TRBV27 to TRBJ2-3, with D unresolved. The germline gives CDR1 MNHEY, CDR2 SMNVEV (reference sequence). V lost 5 bases to trimming and J lost 0 bases, with 9 bases between them. The CDR3 runs to 14 residues. The CDR3 DNA sequence: TGTGCCAGCAGTCGTTCGGACAGCACAGATACGCAGTATTTT. It codes for CASSRSDSTDTQYF.

The rearrangement links TRBV25-1 to TRBJ2-3, with D hard to call. The CDR3 has 15 residues. V lost 3 bases to trimming and J lost 0 bases, with 10 bases between them. Germline loops: CDR1 MGHDK, CDR2 SYGVNS. CDR3: CASSDPGRSTDTQYF. DNA for the CDR3: TGTGCCAGCAGTGACCCCGGGCGAAGCACAGATACGCAGTATTTT.

This clonotype was counted between two and nine times. This chain uses TRBV25-1 with TRBJ2-1, with D hard to call. Germline CDR1 reads MGHDK; CDR2 reads SYGVNS. This CDR3 is built from 15 residues. Trimming left V 4 bases short and J 1 base short, with 11 bases between. CDR3 in amino acids: CASSGSQVSYNEQFF. The CDR3 DNA sequence: TGTGCCAGCAGTGGGAGTCAGGTTTCCTACAATGAGCAGTTCTTC.

This clonotype was seen more than once but under ten times. The V gene is TRBV30, the J gene TRBJ2-1, with 9 bases identical to TRBD2. Germline trimming cut 1 base from V and 6 bases from J; bases unmatched to any gene: 1. Germline V gene data show CDR1 as GTSNPN and CDR2 as SVGIG (reference sequence). CDR3 length equals 13 residues. CDR3 sequence reads: CAWSGGLANEQFF. CDR3 coding DNA: TGTGCCTGGAGTGGGGGACTAGCCAATGAGCAGTTCTTC. The complete variable domain, with remaining parts taken from reference TRBV30 and TRBJ2-1, reads SQTIHQWPATLVQPVGSPLSLECTVEGTSNPNLYWYRQAAGRGLQLLFYSVGIGQISSEVPQNLSASRPQDRQFILSSKKLLLSDSGFYLCAWSGGLANEQFFGPGTRLTVL.

This clonotype has just a few counts. J is TRBJ2-3 and V is TRBV5-6; TRBD1 might be the D (6 bases). Trimming stripped 2 bases from V and 3 bases from J, with 13 bases between. CDR3 length: 15 amino acids. The germline CDR1 and CDR2 sequences are SGHDT and YYEEEE. The CDR3 region is CASSLNRVRTDTQYF. CDR3 bases: TGTGCCAGCAGCTTAAACAGGGTTAGAACAGATACGCAGTATTTT.

J is TRBJ2-7 and V is TRBV5-1; a possible D gene is TRBD2 (5 bases). The CDR3 loop spans 15 amino acids. Trimming pared 0 bases from V and 1 base from J, leaving 11 bases between. CDR1 is SGHRS and CDR2 is YFSETQ in the germline V gene. The CDR3 DNA is TGCGCCAGCAGCTTGGGCGGGTTAGGATCCTACGAGCAGTACTTC. It yields the protein CASSLGGLGSYEQYF.

The chain uses TRBV6-6 and TRBJ2-4; 10 bases fit TRBD2. Germline lookup yields CDR1 MNHNY and CDR2 SVGAGI (reference sequence). CDR3 length equals 15 residues. The junction had 5 bases not matched to a gene; V was cut back by 6 bases and J by 3 bases. Here the CDR3 reads CASSGTSEYKNIQYF. In DNA, the CDR3 is TGTGCCAGCAGCGGGACTAGCGAGTACAAAAACATTCAGTACTTC.

J is TRBJ2-7 and V is TRBV19; the D is unclear. Looked up from germline, CDR1 is LNHDA and CDR2 is SQIVND (reference sequence). Trimming stripped 10 bases from V and 2 bases from J, with 12 bases between. The CDR3 length is 12 residues. The CDR3 DNA follows: TGTGCCACCACGGACGGACCCTACGAGCAGTACTTC. It specifies CATTDGPYEQYF.

V is TRBV6-5 and J is TRBJ1-1, with no clear D. Germline CDR1 is MNHEY and CDR2 is SVGAGI. Between the trimmed V and J ends, which lost 1 base and 0 bases, there was a span of 3 bases. CDR3 length equals 13 residues. CDR3 amino acids: CASSYLLNTEAFF. The CDR3 nucleotides are TGTGCCAGCAGTTACTTACTGAACACTGAAGCTTTCTTT.

This chain links TRBV12-3 or TRBV12-4 with TRBJ2-3, with D possibly being TRBD1 or TRBD2 (7 bases each). CDR3 length equals 15 residues. Trimming left V 5 bases short and J 4 bases short, with 16 bases between. CDR3 amino acids: CASSPQGGAADTQYF. CDR3 nucleotides: TGTGCCAGCAGTCCCCAGGGGGGGGCTGCAGATACGCAGTATTTT.

V and J are TRBV7-6 and TRBJ2-7, with 13 bases aligning to TRBD2. The CDR3 has 17 amino acids. Trimming cost V 5 bases and J 1 base; bases outside gene matches: 8. Germline CDR1 is SGHVS and CDR2 is FNYEAQ. CDR3 in DNA: TGTGCCAGCAGCCAATGGACTAGCGGGAGTTTGTCCTACGAGCAGTACTTC. Protein product: CASSQWTSGSLSYEQYF.

The chain couples TRBV5-1 to TRBJ2-3; the match to TRBD2 covers 14 bases. Germline V lookup: CDR1 SGHRS, CDR2 YFSETQ. V was pared by 4 bases and J by 1 base, with 8 bases of the junction left unmatched. The CDR3 runs 18 residues. The CDR3 loop is CASSRSGLAGGGTDTQYF. Written as DNA, the CDR3 is TGCGCCAGCAGCCGCTCCGGACTAGCGGGAGGAGGCACAGATACGCAGTATTTT.

The chain carries TRBV24-1 and TRBJ2-1; 7 positions match TRBD2. V shed 4 bases and J 5 bases; nucleotides not matched to a gene: 7. The germline V gene encodes CDR1 KGHDR and CDR2 SFDVKD. The CDR3 length is 15 residues. The CDR3 loop is CATSDPTSEDNEQFF. DNA of the CDR3: TGTGCCACCAGTGACCCAACTAGCGAAGACAATGAGCAGTTCTTC.

This chain uses TRBV28 with TRBJ2-7; TRBD2 agrees at 8 bases. Trimming at V came to 4 bases and at J to 5 bases, leaving 10 bases not matched to a gene. This CDR3 contains 15 residues. CDR1 and CDR2 (germline): MDHEN, SYDVKM. CDR3 loop: CASSSSGAGAHEQYF. The CDR3 DNA follows: TGTGCCAGCAGTTCCTCAGGAGCGGGAGCCCACGAGCAGTACTTC.

The table lists this clonotype with a count of one. This chain joins TRBV20-1 and TRBJ2-2; 13 bases fit TRBD2. The CDR3 covers 15 residues. Germline CDR1 and CDR2: DFQATT and SNEGSKA (reference sequence). V gave up 1 base and J gave up 8 bases; unmatched junction bases: 4. The CDR3 DNA is TGCAGTGCTAGAGCACTAGCGGGAGGGCCGGGGGAGCTGTTTTTT. Translating it yields CSARALAGGPGELFF.

The V and J genes are TRBV29-1 and TRBJ2-7, with unresolved D. The J call may be incorrect, as the DNA end agrees better with TRBJ2-4. This CDR3 spans 11 amino acids. From germline, CDR1 is SQVTM and CDR2 ANQGSEA. The CDR3 coding sequence is TGCAGCGACCATTCGGAAAACATTCAGTACTTC. Translation gives CSDHSENIQYF.

The chain carries TRBV5-1 and TRBJ2-3; 9 bases align to TRBD2. The CDR3 consists of 16 residues. CDR1 and CDR2 (germline): SGHRS, YFSETQ. Germline trimming cut 0 bases from V and 10 bases from J; bases unmatched to any gene: 12. Written as DNA, the CDR3 is TGCGCCAGCAGCTTGGCAGCGACGAGCGGGAGGATGTCGCAGTATTTT. Encoded protein: CASSLAATSGRMSQYF.

This clonotype was seen a handful of times. The V gene is TRBV21-1, the J gene TRBJ2-7; TRBD1, the table's D call, lacks a check against the DNA. TRBV21-1 constitutes a pseudogene. The CDR3 is made up of 13 amino acids. CDR3 in DNA: TGTGCCAGCAGCGTGGTCAGGGGCCACGAGCAGTACTTC. Protein product: CASSVVRGHEQYF.

This clonotype was seen more than once but under ten times. CDR3 loop: CSGLAGAETQYF. The CDR3 nucleotides read TGCAGTGGTCTAGCGGGAGCGGAGACGCAGTATTTT. This chain links TRBV20-1 with TRBJ2-3, with 10 bases matching TRBD2. CDR3 size: 12 residues. Germline loops: CDR1 DFQATT, CDR2 SNEGSKA (reference sequence). V trimming: 7 bases; J trimming: 9 bases; junction bases outside the gene matches: 7.